This T cell receptor (beta chain) originates from a study of T-cell reconstitution after alpha-beta-depleted transplantation in children. Library preparation (for TCRbeta) was performed with unique molecular identifiers. TCRdb fed the PCR reads into MiXCR, producing one record per CDR3 protein. In the table there are 200,000 to 250,000 distinct CDR3 sequences, approximately 10% of which are singletons. The CDR3 is 17 amino acids. Per the germline V gene, CDR1 is DFQATT and CDR2 is SNEGSKA (reference sequence). V lost 3 bases to trimming and J lost 0 bases, with 17 bases between them. The chain uses TRBV20-1 and TRBJ1-4; TRBD1 is a possible D gene (5 bases). This receptor was obtained from a human donor who donated a stem cell graft to a child with acute lymphoblastic leukemia. The sequencing used PBMCs from the stem cell graft donor, collected from the stem cell graft. The CDR3 region has the DNA TGCAGTGCTAGTGTGCTCGGGACCCGAGCAACTAATGAAAAACTGTTTTTT. As protein: CSASVLGTRATNEKLFF.